A single sample gave rise to the 29 T cell receptor beta chains below, sequenced in a study of T cell responses to AZD1222 COVID-19 vaccine. Assay used: immunoSEQ multiplex PCR; TCRdb lists only in-frame clones, some missing. Of 200,000 or so clones listed, around 92% are singletons. Here the sequenced sample was peripheral blood, taken on day 0 of AZD1222 vaccination. All receptors derive from an adult in good health.

The chain links TRBV6-6 to TRBJ2-1; D is unclear. The CDR3 sequence is 16 residues long. V lost 6 bases, J lost 6 bases, and 21 bases lay in between. In germline, CDR1 is MNHNY, CDR2 SVGAGI (reference sequence). The CDR3 sequence is CASRPPGHQMGNEQFF. CDR3 nucleotide sequence: TGTGCCAGCAGACCCCCGGGCCACCAAATGGGCAATGAGCAGTTCTTC.

As concerns this clone: The same CDR3 is also encoded by other DNA sequences in this sample. This chain uses TRBV7-9 with TRBJ1-2; 10 bases match TRBD1. CDR1 and CDR2 from the germline V gene are SEHNR and FQNEAQ (reference sequence). The CDR3 length is 13 residues. Trimming at V came to 3 bases and at J to 8 bases, leaving 3 bases not matched to a gene. CDR3 sequence: CASSLGQGNGYTF. The CDR3 coding sequence is TGTGCCAGCAGCTTGGGACAGGGGAACGGCTACACCTTC.

The chain employs TRBV10-3 and TRBJ2-1, with 12 bases matching TRBD2. This CDR3 is 15 amino acids long. The V segment lost 6 bases and the J segment 5 bases; nucleotides outside the gene matches: 5. CDR1 ENHRY and CDR2 SYGVKD come from the germline V gene. The CDR3 protein is CAISASGGANNEQFF. CDR3 DNA: TGTGCCATCAGCGCTAGCGGGGGGGCCAACAATGAGCAGTTCTTC.

The chain carries TRBV30 and TRBJ2-7; 7 nucleotides agree with TRBD2. CDR1 GTSNPN and CDR2 SVGIG come from the germline V gene (reference sequence). V trimming: 1 base; J trimming: 2 bases; junction bases outside the gene matches: 8. This CDR3 is built from 15 residues. CDR3 DNA sequence: TGTGCCTGGAGTGAGGGAGTAGCGGGTGCCTACGAGCAGTACTTC. Its translation: CAWSEGVAGAYEQYF. Full variable domain (outside the CDR3, taken from reference TRBV30 and TRBJ2-7): SQTIHQWPATLVQPVGSPLSLECTVEGTSNPNLYWYRQAAGRGLQLLFYSVGIGQISSEVPQNLSASRPQDRQFILSSKKLLLSDSGFYLCAWSEGVAGAYEQYFGPGTRLTVT.

The chain joins TRBV5-1 to TRBJ1-4; D call uncertain. The CDR3 is 14 residues long. Germline V lookup: CDR1 SGHRS, CDR2 YFSETQ. Trimming cost V 1 base and J 6 bases, with 10 bases left between them. The CDR3: CASSLMGADEKLFF. CDR3 sequence (DNA): TGCGCCAGCAGCTTGATGGGAGCCGATGAAAAACTGTTTTTT.

This chain connects TRBV14 to TRBJ2-1; D may correspond to TRBD1 or TRBD2 (5 bases each). V was shortened by 4 bases and J by 8 bases, with 12 bases between the two germline ends. In germline, CDR1 is SGHDN, CDR2 FVKESK. The CDR3 runs 13 residues. For the CDR3, the DNA is TGTGCCAGCAGCCTGGGACCGCCGGATGAGCAGTTCTTC. Its translation is CASSLGPPDEQFF. The whole variable domain, remainder taken from reference TRBV14 and TRBJ2-1, is EAGVTQFPSHSVIEKGQTVTLRCDPISGHDNLYWYRRVMGKEIKFLLHFVKESKQDESGMPNNRFLAERTGGTYSTLKVQPAELEDSGVYFCASSLGPPDEQFFGPGTRLTVL.

V usage is TRBV6-5 and J usage is TRBJ1-1; D remains unclear. This CDR3 comprises 13 residues. In germline, CDR1 is MNHEY, CDR2 SVGAGI. V lost 2 bases to trimming and J lost 6 bases, with 10 bases between them. This chain's CDR3 is CASSYPTNPEAFF. The DNA for the CDR3 is TGTGCCAGCAGTTACCCTACTAATCCTGAAGCTTTCTTT.

The chain combines TRBV11-2 with TRBJ2-7; 8 bases map to TRBD1. V lost 4 bases and J lost 2; bases outside the gene matches: 1. CDR3 length equals 13 residues. Germline V gene sequence: CDR1 SGHAT, CDR2 FQNNGV. The CDR3 here is CASSSTGAYEQYF. The CDR3, as DNA: TGTGCCAGCAGCTCGACAGGGGCCTACGAGCAGTACTTC.

The J gene is TRBJ1-2, the V gene TRBV29-1; a possible D gene is TRBD1 (5 bases). The V gene's germline CDR1 is SQVTM and CDR2 ANQGSEA. The CDR3 consists of 15 residues. Trimming took 7 bases from V and 9 from J, leaving 27 bases between them. The CDR3 DNA follows: TGCAGCGCCAACGCCCGGGGCCTTCATCCGGAGAGCTACACCTTC. Translated, it gives CSANARGLHPESYTF.

The V call is TRBV3-1 (or the pseudogene TRBV3-2), the J call TRBJ2-7; D uncertain. This CDR3 is 16 amino acids long. Trimming pared 1 base from V and 3 bases from J, leaving 16 bases between. Germline CDR1 reads LGHDT; CDR2 reads YNNKEL (reference sequence). For the CDR3, the DNA is TGTGCCAGCAGCCAAGGTGCGGTACTACCCCACTACGAGCAGTACTTC. It codes for CASSQGAVLPHYEQYF.

This clone was picked up a small number of times. V and J are TRBV28 and TRBJ2-2; maybe TRBD1 (6 bases). Germline CDR1 and CDR2: MDHEN and SYDVKM. The V end was cut by 7 bases, the J end by 3 bases, with 15 bases between. The CDR3 totals 15 residues. CDR3 nucleotides: TGTGCCAGCAAATCGGGCAGGGGAGACACCGGGGAGCTGTTTTTT. This codes for CASKSGRGDTGELFF.

The chain recombines TRBV12-3 or TRBV12-4 with TRBJ1-2, with D possibly matching TRBD1 (6 bases). The V gene lost 1 base and the J gene lost 7 bases, with 10 bases spanning the gap. The CDR3 extends over 13 amino acids. The chain's CDR3 is CASSLEGTSGYTF. In DNA, the CDR3 is TGTGCCAGCAGTTTAGAGGGGACAAGTGGCTACACCTTC.

This rearrangement joins TRBV5-6 to TRBJ2-7, with D possibly being TRBD2 (5 bases). Trimming removed 2 bases at V and 1 base at J, with 10 bases between. The CDR3 is made up of 14 amino acids. The germline CDR1 and CDR2 sequences are SGHDT and YYEEEE. The CDR3 DNA is TGTGCCAGCAGCTTTGGACTTCTTTCCTACGAGCAGTACTTC. This codes for CASSFGLLSYEQYF.

CDR3 loop: CASSSTVTIGSPLHF. The CDR3, as DNA: TGTGCCAGCAGTTCCACAGTGACTATCGGTTCACCCCTCCACTTT. The V and J genes are TRBV28 and TRBJ1-6, with D unresolved. CDR1 and CDR2 (germline): MDHEN, SYDVKM. The CDR3 sequence is 15 residues long. With 4 bases removed from V and 9 bases from J, the gap between germline ends came to 16 bases.

V usage is TRBV5-8 and J usage is TRBJ2-1; 12 bases align to TRBD2. The CDR3 covers 17 residues. CDR1 and CDR2 from the germline V gene are SGHTS and YDEGEE. The junction had 9 bases not matched to a gene; V was cut back by 4 bases and J by 4 bases. CDR3 amino acids: CASSLFFGTSGYNEQFF. CDR3 DNA: TGTGCCAGCAGCCTGTTTTTCGGGACTAGCGGGTACAATGAGCAGTTCTTC.

This chain links TRBV9 with TRBJ2-2; D might be TRBD1 (5 bases). CDR3 size: 13 residues. Trimming pared 3 bases from V and 7 bases from J, leaving 10 bases between. The germline V gene encodes CDR1 SGDLS and CDR2 YYNGEE. The CDR3 sequence: CASSARVIGELFF. Here the CDR3 DNA reads TGTGCCAGCAGCGCCAGGGTGATCGGGGAGCTGTTTTTT. Combining the CDR3 with reference TRBV9 and TRBJ2-2 gives the whole variable domain DSGVTQTPKHLITATGQRVTLRCSPRSGDLSVYWYQQSLDQGLQFLIQYYNGEERAKGNILERFSAQQFPDLHSELNLSSLELGDSALYFCASSARVIGELFFGEGSRLTVL.

The chain has TRBV4-1 and TRBJ2-1, with 13 bases identical to TRBD2. Trimming took 1 base from V and 10 from J; bases not matched to a gene: 7. Per the germline V gene, CDR1 is MGHRA and CDR2 is YSYEKL. The CDR3 totals 16 residues. This chain's CDR3 is CASSQVGTSGIVEQFF. The CDR3, as DNA: TGCGCCAGCAGCCAAGTAGGGACTAGCGGGATAGTAGAGCAGTTCTTC.

V is TRBV18 and J is TRBJ1-2; no reliable D call. Germline values: CDR1 KGHSH, CDR2 LQKENI. Trimming cost V 6 bases and J 8 bases, with 13 bases left between them. The CDR3 loop spans 12 amino acids. The CDR3 region is CASSSGSFGYTF. CDR3 DNA: TGTGCCAGCTCCTCGGGGTCTTTCGGCTACACCTTC.

The CDR3 nucleotides read TGCAGCGTTGACAGTCCGAAGGGCTACACCTTC. It codes for CSVDSPKGYTF. V and J are TRBV29-1 and TRBJ1-2; D is ambiguous. The CDR3 covers 11 residues. Trimming shortened V by 3 bases and J by 8 bases, and 10 bases separated the two germline ends. CDR1 is SQVTM, CDR2 ANQGSEA, per germline.

This chain joins TRBV20-1 and TRBJ1-2, with D possibly being TRBD1 (6 bases). The ends were cut back, 3 bases at V and 5 bases at J, with 13 bases in the middle. Germline V CDR1 and CDR2: DFQATT, SNEGSKA (reference sequence). The CDR3 consists of 13 residues. The CDR3 loop is CSASEDSEYGYTF. The CDR3 DNA reads as TGCAGTGCTAGTGAGGACAGCGAGTATGGCTACACCTTC.

V and J are TRBV12-5 and TRBJ2-1, with 9 bases lining up with TRBD2. Germline loops: CDR1 LGHNT, CDR2 FRNRAP. V was clipped by 6 bases and J by 6 bases; unmatched bases: 9. The CDR3 covers 15 residues. CDR3 coding DNA: TGTGCTAGTGGCTATAGGGCGGGAGGGCGCAATGAGCAGTTCTTC. Translated, it gives CASGYRAGGRNEQFF. Using reference TRBV12-5 and TRBJ2-1 for the parts outside the CDR3, the full variable domain is DARVTQTPRHKVTEMGQEVTMRCQPILGHNTVFWYRQTMMQGLELLAYFRNRAPLDDSGMPKDRFSAEMPDATLATLKIQPSEPRDSAVYFCASGYRAGGRNEQFFGPGTRLTVL.

This chain joins TRBV27 and TRBJ1-1; D perhaps matches TRBD1 (6 bases). V gave up 5 bases and J gave up 4 bases, with 14 bases separating them. The length of the CDR3 is 14 residues. Germline CDR1 reads MNHEY; CDR2 reads SMNVEV (reference sequence). CDR3 residues: CASSLQGRGTEAFF. The DNA for the CDR3 is TGTGCCAGCAGTCTACAGGGTAGAGGCACTGAAGCTTTCTTT.

The V and J genes are TRBV3-1 (or the pseudogene TRBV3-2) and TRBJ1-1; a weak D match, TRBD1 (6 bases). The CDR3 is 13 residues long. Trimming shortened V by 5 bases and J by 5 bases, and 12 bases separated the two germline ends. Per germline, CDR1 LGHDT and CDR2 YNNKEL (reference sequence). The CDR3 loop reads CASSVAQGTEAFF. The CDR3 bases are TGTGCCAGCAGCGTAGCTCAGGGGACTGAAGCTTTCTTT.

As regards this clone: This specimen includes other DNA sequences encoding the same CDR3. This chain uses TRBV9 with TRBJ1-1; D is unclear. Germline CDR1 and CDR2: SGDLS and YYNGEE. The V and J ends lost 0 bases and 1 base respectively, with 4 bases between them. The CDR3 length is 13 residues. CDR3 in DNA: TGTGCCAGCAGCGTAGCTTCGAACACTGAAGCTTTCTTT. It translates to CASSVASNTEAFF.

The chain is built from TRBV2 and TRBJ1-1, with no clear D. Per the germline V gene, CDR1 is SNHLY and CDR2 is FYNNEI. V lost 3 bases and J 5 bases, leaving 10 bases between the germline ends. This CDR3 has 13 amino acids. CDR3 sequence: CASSERQMTEAFF. In DNA, the CDR3 is TGTGCCAGCAGTGAGAGGCAAATGACTGAAGCTTTCTTT.

This clone was counted between two and nine times. This chain connects TRBV19 to TRBJ1-5, with D perhaps matching TRBD1 (5 bases). The ends were cut back, 5 bases at V and 10 bases at J, with 21 bases in the middle. The CDR3 runs to 15 residues. Germline CDR1 and CDR2: LNHDA and SQIVND (reference sequence). CDR3: CASSQGPGGYFPQHF. The CDR3 coding sequence is TGTGCCAGTAGTCAGGGCCCAGGTGGATATTTCCCCCAGCATTTT.

Here the CDR3 DNA reads TGTGCCACTGGGGACAGGAACTATGGCTACACCTTC. Residues: CATGDRNYGYTF. This sequence joins TRBV19 and TRBJ1-2; 8 bases match TRBD1. The V and J ends lost 10 bases and 2 bases, in that order; junction bases with no gene match: 3. CDR3 length: 12 residues. Germline values: CDR1 LNHDA, CDR2 SQIVND (reference sequence).

V is TRBV2 and J is TRBJ1-1, with a tentative D call TRBD1 (6 bases). CDR1 and CDR2 (germline): SNHLY, FYNNEI. Trimming took 8 bases from V and 3 from J, leaving 19 bases between them. The CDR3 extends over 15 amino acids. Here the CDR3 DNA reads TGTGCCAGCCTACGTGGGGGCGATCCGGACACTGAAGCTTTCTTT. Amino acid sequence: CASLRGGDPDTEAFF.

This clone was detected once. The V and J genes are TRBV11-2 and TRBJ2-7, with D possibly TRBD1 on 5 matching bases. Germline V gene sequence: CDR1 SGHAT, CDR2 FQNNGV. With 1 base removed from V and 5 bases from J, the gap between germline ends came to 12 bases. The CDR3 length is 14 residues. The CDR3 here is CASSLGRGSDEQYF. CDR3 sequence (DNA): TGTGCCAGCAGCTTAGGTAGGGGTTCCGACGAGCAGTACTTC.